The 31 T cell receptor beta chains below all came from one sample that was sequenced in a study of T cells in Graves' hyperthyroidism and ophthalmopathy. Using RNA transcripts as the source, TCR beta CDR3 regions were amplified. The HTBI primer set drove a first-round RT-PCR of the TCR CDR3. A single record per CDR3 protein comes from TCRdb applying MiXCR to the multiplex PCR reads. The sample lists more than 600,000 distinct CDR3 sequences; roughly 15% were seen once. Source material: blood. The receptors originated from a man younger than 30 with Graves' hyperthyroidism.

This clonotype appeared a few times. V is TRBV7-8 and J is TRBJ2-1, with D hard to call. Trimming cost V 5 bases and J 9 bases, with 8 bases left between them. The CDR3 runs 11 residues. Germline V CDR1 and CDR2: SGHVS, FQNEAQ. The CDR3 reads CASSTDREQFF. The CDR3 nucleotides read TGTGCCAGCAGCACAGACCGTGAGCAGTTCTTC.

This clonotype has more than one count but fewer than ten. This chain joins TRBV5-1 and TRBJ2-7; D unresolved. The length of the CDR3 is 14 residues. V dropped 1 base and J dropped 2 bases, with 10 bases sitting between them. Germline V gene lookup returns CDR1 SGHRS and CDR2 YFSETQ. CDR3 DNA: TGCGCCAGCAGCTTGCAAGCGTCGACCTACGAGCAGTACTTC. This gives the protein CASSLQASTYEQYF.

There are a few counts of this clonotype. The chain couples TRBV4-1 to TRBJ2-2; 11 positions match TRBD2. Germline V lookup: CDR1 MGHRA, CDR2 YSYEKL. CDR3 length: 18 residues. Trimming at V came to 3 bases and at J to 0 bases, leaving 6 bases not matched to a gene. This chain's CDR3 is CASSQRGLAGSNTGELFF. The CDR3 DNA follows: TGCGCCAGCAGCCAGCGTGGACTAGCGGGTTCGAACACCGGGGAGCTGTTTTTT.

This clonotype was counted at least ten times. The rearrangement links TRBV29-1 to TRBJ1-5; perhaps TRBD1 as D (5 bases). V was cut by 6 bases and J by 7 bases, with 22 bases left in between. CDR1 and CDR2 from the germline V gene are SQVTM and ANQGSEA. The CDR3 has 15 residues. The CDR3 DNA reads as TGCAGCGTCCCTATTAAGGAGGGGCATCGACAGCCCCAGCATTTT. Amino acids: CSVPIKEGHRQPQHF.

Ten or more counts support this clonotype. This chain joins TRBV7-3 and TRBJ1-1, with 7 bases that match TRBD1. V trimming: 3 bases; J trimming: 3 bases; junction bases outside the gene matches: 1. Germline assignment: CDR1 SGHTA and CDR2 FQGTGA. The CDR3 runs to 13 residues. The CDR3, as DNA: TGTGCCAGCAGCTTTCAGGGGGACACTGAAGCTTTCTTT. Translated, it gives CASSFQGDTEAFF.

This clonotype was observed a handful of times. The rearrangement uses TRBV3-1 and TRBJ1-3, with a possible D match to TRBD1 (5 bases). Deletions cut 4 bases from V and 0 bases from J, with 13 bases between. Germline V gene sequence: CDR1 LGHDT, CDR2 YNNKEL (reference sequence). The CDR3 extends over 16 amino acids. This CDR3 is CASSPGTPFSGNTIYF. The CDR3 region has the DNA TGTGCCAGCAGCCCCGGGACGCCTTTCTCTGGAAACACCATATATTTT.

This clonotype was seen at least ten times. The chain joins TRBV3-1 to TRBJ2-3; unclear D gene. The CDR3 is made up of 15 amino acids. CDR1 LGHDT and CDR2 YNNKEL come from the germline V gene (reference sequence). The V end lost 0 bases, the J end lost 2 bases, and 9 bases lay between the germline ends. The CDR3 DNA sequence: TGTGCCAGCAGCCAAGAACCAGAGCTCACAGATACGCAGTATTTT. Translated, it gives CASSQEPELTDTQYF.

The gene calls are TRBV5-1 and TRBJ2-1; the match to TRBD2 covers 10 bases. The assigned J gene may be wrong: the sequence end matches TRBJ2-7 better. The CDR3 is 15 amino acids. Germline V CDR1 and CDR2: SGHRS, YFSETQ. The CDR3 sequence: CASSLRTSGYNEQYF. The CDR3 DNA sequence: TGCGCCAGCAGCCTACGGACTAGCGGATACAATGAGCAGTACTTC.

The rearrangement uses TRBV28 and TRBJ2-1; 7 bases line up with TRBD2. Losses at the gene ends were 6 bases for V and 2 bases for J; bases not matched to a gene: 10. CDR3 length: 16 amino acids. Germline CDR1 reads MDHEN; CDR2 reads SYDVKM. The CDR3 is CASSLSQAGTYNEQFF. CDR3 DNA sequence: TGTGCCAGCAGCCTCTCCCAAGCGGGAACCTACAATGAGCAGTTCTTC.

V is TRBV30 and J is TRBJ1-5; D is possibly TRBD1 (5 bases). Per the germline V gene, CDR1 is GTSNPN and CDR2 is SVGIG (reference sequence). Trimming pared 0 bases from V and 5 bases from J, leaving 5 bases between. The CDR3 is 12 residues long. CDR3 nucleotide sequence: TGTGCCTGGAGTGTACAGGATCAGCCCCAGCATTTT. Protein product: CAWSVQDQPQHF. Full variable domain (rest looked up from reference TRBV30 and TRBJ1-5): SQTIHQWPATLVQPVGSPLSLECTVEGTSNPNLYWYRQAAGRGLQLLFYSVGIGQISSEVPQNLSASRPQDRQFILSSKKLLLSDSGFYLCAWSVQDQPQHFGDGTRLSIL.

Concerning this clonotype itself: A read error may explain this, as a much larger clone is one base away. V is TRBV20-1 and J is TRBJ2-7; D not resolved. Per the germline V gene, CDR1 is DFQATT and CDR2 is SNEGSKA (reference sequence). The CDR3 is made up of 18 amino acids. Trimming removed 0 bases from V and 3 bases from J, with 24 bases in between. In nucleotides, the CDR3 is TGCAGTGCTAGAGATTTACCGGCCGCGTCAGCTGCCCTCTACGAGCAGTACTTC. It yields the protein CSARDLPAASAALYEQYF.

A word on this clonotype: The junction departs from the called germline gene at one end, perhaps through a read error. The gene calls are TRBV7-3 and TRBJ1-1; 8 bases map to TRBD1. Germline V CDR1 and CDR2: SGHTA, FQGTGA. There are 14 residues in the CDR3. Here the CDR3 DNA reads TGTGCCAGCGGCTTAACCGACAGGGGAACTGAAGCTTTCTTT. Residues: CASGLTDRGTEAFF.

V and J are TRBV19 and TRBJ2-3, with a possible D match to TRBD2 (5 bases). The CDR3 spans 16 residues. V lost 2 bases to trimming and J lost 2 bases, with 14 bases between them. CDR1 LNHDA and CDR2 SQIVND come from the germline V gene (reference sequence). In DNA, the CDR3 is TGTGCCAGTAGTATAAGAGGAGCGGCGTACACAGATACGCAGTATTTT. Translation: CASSIRGAAYTDTQYF.

The gene calls are TRBV29-1 and TRBJ2-3, with a tentative D call TRBD2 (5 bases). The CDR3 runs 14 residues. Germline V gives CDR1 SQVTM, CDR2 ANQGSEA. With 7 bases removed from V and 2 bases from J, the gap between germline ends came to 16 bases. CDR3 DNA: TGCAGCGCCCGAGCGGCATCCTACACAGATACGCAGTATTTT. It is translated as CSARAASYTDTQYF.

The chain uses TRBV30 and TRBJ2-3; D is perhaps TRBD1 (5 bases). CDR1 GTSNPN and CDR2 SVGIG come from the germline V gene (reference sequence). With 3 bases removed from V and 8 bases from J, the gap between germline ends came to 9 bases. This CDR3 contains 11 residues. The CDR3 bases are TGTGCCTGGAGCGCCCAGGGTACGCAGTATTTT. Protein: CAWSAQGTQYF.

This clonotype was seen a handful of times. The chain links TRBV12-3 or TRBV12-4 to TRBJ2-7; 8 bases are shared with TRBD2. With 3 bases clipped from V and 5 bases from J, the junction kept 6 bases outside the gene matches. There are 14 residues in the CDR3. The CDR3 region is CASSFAGGSDEQYF. The CDR3 DNA reads TGTGCCAGCAGTTTTGCGGGAGGCTCTGACGAGCAGTACTTC.

This clonotype was seen a handful of times. The V and J genes are TRBV28 and TRBJ2-4; 11 bases align to TRBD2. The V gene's germline CDR1 is MDHEN and CDR2 SYDVKM. V shed 7 bases, J shed 15 bases, and the junction held 8 bases outside the gene matches. CDR3 length equals 12 residues. The CDR3 nucleotides are TGTGCCAGCAACGGACTAGCGGGCCCCTCGTACTTC. It encodes CASNGLAGPSYF.

This clonotype appeared a few times. The chain uses TRBV6-1 and TRBJ2-2, with 11 bases that match TRBD2. Germline CDR1 MNHNS, CDR2 SASEGT. The J segment lost 5 bases and the V segment lost 4 bases, leaving 6 bases of the junction unmatched. CDR3 size: 16 residues. DNA of the CDR3: TGTGCCAGCAGTGGGTTCACTAGCGGGAGTACCGGGGAGCTGTTTTTT. Its protein product is CASSGFTSGSTGELFF.

This clonotype came up many times. V and J are TRBV27 and TRBJ1-6; 7 nucleotides match TRBD1. The V segment lost 3 bases and the J segment 7 bases; nucleotides outside the gene matches: 3. Germline CDR1 MNHEY, CDR2 SMNVEV (reference sequence). The CDR3 contains 14 residues. Here the CDR3 DNA reads TGTGCCAGCAGTTTCGACAGGGTCAATTCACCCCTCCACTTT. Translating it yields CASSFDRVNSPLHF.

This clonotype was seen ten or more times. V usage is TRBV6-1 and J usage is TRBJ2-3; TRBD2 aligns across 8 bases. Germline V gene data show CDR1 as MNHNS and CDR2 as SASEGT. V trimming: 4 bases; J trimming: 9 bases; junction bases outside the gene matches: 3. This CDR3 is 12 amino acids long. The CDR3 region has the DNA TGTGCCAGCAGTGCCCCTAGCGGGACGCAGTATTTT. Its translation is CASSAPSGTQYF.

This clonotype showed up just a few times. The rearrangement uses TRBV30 and TRBJ2-2; D is perhaps TRBD1 (5 bases). Looked up from germline, CDR1 is GTSNPN and CDR2 is SVGIG (reference sequence). The CDR3 is 14 amino acids. This CDR3 reads CASQGLVAAGELFF. The CDR3 DNA sequence: TGTGCTTCCCAGGGTTTAGTTGCGGCCGGGGAGCTGTTTTTT.

This clonotype was detected a few times. The chain recombines TRBV10-2 with TRBJ2-7; TRBD1 is a possible D gene (5 bases). The V end was cut by 7 bases, the J end by 1 base, with 17 bases between. Germline V gene lookup returns CDR1 WSHSY and CDR2 SAAADI. This CDR3 comprises 15 residues. DNA of the CDR3: TGCGCCAGCAACCGGTCCCCCGACAGTTCCTACGAGCAGTACTTC. Amino acid sequence: CASNRSPDSSYEQYF.

The V gene is TRBV20-1, the J gene TRBJ1-2; 11 nucleotides align to TRBD1. V was clipped by 3 bases and J by 4 bases; unmatched bases: 16. The V gene's germline CDR1 is DFQATT and CDR2 SNEGSKA (reference sequence). The CDR3 is made up of 18 amino acids. CDR3 in DNA: TGCAGTGCTAGCGCGCTCCGGGACAGGGGGAAGAGGGGCTATGGCTACACCTTC. Translation: CSASALRDRGKRGYGYTF.

Only a few counts were recorded for this clonotype. The chain joins TRBV28 to TRBJ2-2, with TRBD2 matching 9 bases. The CDR3 sequence is 15 residues long. Looked up from germline, CDR1 is MDHEN and CDR2 is SYDVKM. The V gene end was trimmed by 6 bases and the J gene end by 3 bases; junction bases not matched to a gene: 5. This CDR3 reads CASSGSGSHTGELFF. For the CDR3, the DNA is TGTGCCAGCAGCGGTAGCGGGAGTCACACCGGGGAGCTGTTTTTT.

This clonotype was recorded a few times. Possible read error: a much larger clone is one base away. CDR3 in amino acids: CVSSPDRGKGLLNEQFF. The CDR3 bases are TGTGTCAGCAGCCCCGATCGGGGGAAGGGGTTACTCAATGAGCAGTTCTTC. The chain carries TRBV28 and TRBJ2-1, with TRBD2 as a possible D gene (6 bases). Per the germline V gene, CDR1 is MDHEN and CDR2 is SYDVKM. The CDR3 has 17 residues.

In this sample, this clonotype turned up a few times. The chain employs TRBV7-2 and TRBJ2-7, with 10 bases that match TRBD1. The CDR3 is 16 residues long. CDR1 and CDR2 (germline): SGHTA, FQGNSA. V shed 2 bases and J 9 bases; nucleotides not matched to a gene: 13. The CDR3 DNA sequence: TGTGCCAGCAGCTTAACCCGGGACAGGGGTCCAGACGGGCAGTACTTC. It translates to CASSLTRDRGPDGQYF.

This clonotype appeared a single time. A much larger clone lies one base from this, so it may be a read error. The V and J genes are TRBV3-1 and TRBJ2-3; D is possibly TRBD1 or TRBD2 (6 bases each). Germline lookup yields CDR1 LGHDT and CDR2 YNNKEL (reference sequence). Trimming took 1 base from V and 8 from J, leaving 10 bases between them. The CDR3 contains 13 residues. The CDR3 region has the DNA TGTGCCAGCAGCCAAGGGGGGGCGGGTACGCAGTATTTT. Translated: CASSQGGAGTQYF.

This clonotype was counted at least ten times. The CDR3 loop is CASSSGWEVPQPQHF. The CDR3 coding sequence is TGTGCCAGCAGTTCGGGGTGGGAGGTCCCCCAGCCCCAGCATTTT. The V call is TRBV6-1, the J call TRBJ1-5; D unclear. The CDR3 is 15 amino acids. V shed 5 bases and J shed 7 bases, with 18 bases lying between them. The germline V gene has CDR1 MNHNS and CDR2 SASEGT.

This clonotype appeared a few times. The chain employs TRBV7-9 and TRBJ2-1, with 14 bases identical to TRBD2. The trim removed 1 base at V and 7 bases at J, leaving 3 bases unmatched. This CDR3 is 16 amino acids long. The V gene's germline CDR1 is SEHNR and CDR2 FQNEAQ (reference sequence). The CDR3 is CASSLDGLAGGNEQFF. In DNA, the CDR3 is TGTGCCAGCAGCTTAGACGGACTAGCGGGAGGTAATGAGCAGTTCTTC.

This clonotype was recorded at least ten times. The V call is TRBV12-3 or TRBV12-4, the J call TRBJ2-1; 7 nucleotides agree with TRBD2. The CDR3 extends over 15 amino acids. With 5 bases clipped from V and 1 base from J, the junction kept 5 bases outside the gene matches. CDR3 in DNA: TGTGCCAGCAGTCCGGGAGGTGTGTCCTACAATGAGCAGTTCTTC. It encodes CASSPGGVSYNEQFF.

This clonotype was observed many times. This chain uses TRBV20-1 with TRBJ2-3; the match to TRBD2 covers 8 bases. The V gene's germline CDR1 is DFQATT and CDR2 SNEGSKA (reference sequence). The CDR3 extends over 15 amino acids. The CDR3 here is CSTPEGGRWADTQYF. The CDR3 nucleotides read TGCAGCACCCCCGAGGGCGGGAGGTGGGCAGATACGCAGTATTTT.